These T cell receptor beta chains were read from a single sample in a study of blood T cell repertoires in COVID-19. Repertoires were generated with immunoSEQ multiplex PCR, while TCRdb's copy carries only in-frame clones and drops some. There are about 160,000 clones in the sample; more than 80% occur only once, and about 3% lies in the top ten. Sequencing was performed on peripheral blood. The receptors stem from a man in his 60s with acute or convalescent COVID-19. Each CDR3 is given with its conserved first and last residue. D genes are given only for firm matches. Clone size, where shown, is once, few, many, or a class for clones that have expanded.

TRBV9	TRBJ2-2	NA	NA	CASSATLPGAGELFF	TGTGCCAGCAGCGCGACCCTCCCGGGGGCCGGGGAGCTGTTTTTT
TRBV15	TRBJ2-5	NA	NA	CATRRTGQETQYF	TGTGCCACCCGCCGGACGGGACAAGAGACCCAGTACTTC
TRBV5-1	TRBJ2-6	NA	NA	CASSPQGGRGSGANVLTF	TGCGCCAGCAGCCCCCAGGGAGGCAGGGGGTCTGGGGCCAACGTCCTGACTTTC
TRBV7-9	TRBJ1-4	NA	TRBD1	CASSLVGQGEKLFF	TGTGCCAGCAGCTTAGTGGGACAGGGCGAAAAACTGTTTTTT
TRBV30	TRBJ1-2	NA	TRBD1	CAKRGQGALSLWGYTF	TGTGCCAAGAGGGGACAGGGGGCCCTGTCCCTCTGGGGCTACACCTTC
TRBV7-8	TRBJ2-2	NA	TRBD2	CASSSPGRGGAGELFF	TGTGCCAGCAGCTCGCCCGGACGGGGAGGGGCCGGGGAGCTGTTTTTT
TRBV4-1	TRBJ1-6	NA	NA	CASSQLGGEFNSPLHF	TGCGCCAGCAGCCAGCTGGGAGGGGAATTTAATTCACCCCTCCACTTT
TRBV5-8	TRBJ1-1	NA	NA	CASSRVRGFGEAFF	TGTGCCAGCAGCCGCGTCAGGGGATTCGGTGAAGCTTTCTTT
TRBV6-5	TRBJ1-2	NA	NA	CASRDGAGGYTF	TGTGCCAGCAGGGATGGGGCTGGTGGCTACACCTTC
TRBV2	TRBJ2-3	NA	NA	CASNLPGDGSTDTQYF	TGTGCCAGCAACCTGCCAGGGGACGGTAGCACAGATACGCAGTATTTT
TRBV27	TRBJ2-3	once	TRBD1	CASSLPPTGTDTQYF	TGTGCCAGCAGTTTGCCCCCGACAGGGACAGATACGCAGTATTTT
TRBV6-6	TRBJ1-2	NA	NA	CASTQTQGNGYTF	TGTGCCAGCACCCAGACACAGGGAAATGGCTACACCTTC
TRBV4-2	TRBJ2-1	few	NA	CASSRTRLLDSYNEQFF	TGTGCCAGCAGCCGCACTCGGCTCCTAGACTCCTACAATGAGCAGTTCTTC
TRBV4-2	TRBJ1-1	NA	TRBD1	CASSQGNRGNTEAFF	TGTGCCAGCAGCCAGGGCAACAGGGGAAACACTGAAGCTTTCTTT
TRBV5-6	TRBJ2-7	NA	TRBD1	CASSPDRVGWNEQYF	TGTGCCAGCAGCCCGGACAGGGTAGGGTGGAACGAGCAGTACTTC
TRBV18	TRBJ1-3	NA	TRBD1	CASSAARTGGISGNTIYF	TGTGCCAGCTCAGCCGCCAGGACAGGGGGAATCTCTGGAAACACCATATATTTT
TRBV19	TRBJ2-5	NA	NA	CASSDRRGETQYF	TGTGCCAGTAGTGACAGACGTGGGGAGACCCAGTACTTC
TRBV7-6	TRBJ2-1	once	TRBD2	CASSPMGLAVYNEQFF	TGTGCCAGCAGCCCCATGGGACTAGCGGTGTACAATGAGCAGTTCTTC
TRBV5-1	TRBJ1-1	NA	NA	CASSLALEGNTEAFF	TGCGCCAGCAGCTTGGCCTTGGAGGGGAACACTGAAGCTTTCTTT
TRBV5-6	TRBJ1-1	few	NA	CASSLGTLNTEAFF	TGTGCCAGCAGCTTGGGTACTCTGAACACTGAAGCTTTCTTT
TRBV7-2	TRBJ2-7	NA	TRBD2	CASSLASGVGEQYF	TGTGCCAGCAGCTTAGCTAGCGGGGTTGGGGAGCAGTACTTC
TRBV7-2	TRBJ1-1	NA	TRBD1	CASSAQAGTGNTEAFF	TGTGCCAGCAGCGCCCAGGCCGGGACAGGAAACACTGAAGCTTTCTTT
TRBV19	TRBJ1-2	NA	NA	CASSSGVWRDGYTF	TGTGCCAGTAGTTCGGGGGTTTGGAGGGATGGCTACACCTTC
TRBV30	TRBJ1-2	NA	TRBD1	CAWVKQGAGYGYTF	TGTGCCTGGGTGAAACAGGGGGCGGGGTATGGCTACACCTTC
TRBV20-1	TRBJ1-5	NA	NA	CSASEGQVRNQPQHF	TGCAGTGCTAGTGAGGGACAAGTAAGAAATCAGCCCCAGCATTTT
TRBV5-6	TRBJ2-1	NA	NA	CASSLVGEQFF	TGTGCCAGCAGCTTGGTCGGTGAGCAGTTCTTC
TRBV5-1	TRBJ2-1	NA	TRBD2	CASSIGLAGGPGNEQFF	TGCGCCAGCAGCATAGGACTAGCGGGGGGGCCTGGCAATGAGCAGTTCTTC
TRBV7-9	TRBJ1-2	once	NA	CASSLGTPGGANYGYTF	TGTGCCAGCAGCTTGGGGACACCGGGAGGGGCTAACTATGGCTACACCTTC
TRBV5-1	TRBJ1-2	NA	NA	CASSLTENYGYTF	TGCGCCAGCAGCTTAACGGAGAACTATGGCTACACCTTC
TRBV5-1	TRBJ1-4	NA	TRBD1	CASRRQGSRGKLFF	TGCGCCAGCAGGCGACAGGGGTCTCGGGGAAAACTGTTTTTT
TRBV6-4	TRBJ1-5	NA	TRBD1	CASSGTGQYSNQPQHF	TGTGCCAGCAGTGGGACAGGTCAATATAGCAATCAGCCCCAGCATTTT
TRBV24-1	TRBJ1-2	NA	TRBD1	CATSDRDSRYGYTF	TGTGCCACCAGTGATAGGGACAGTCGCTATGGCTACACCTTC
TRBV24-1	TRBJ2-1	NA	TRBD1	CATSDPGQGPYNEQFF	TGTGCCACCAGTGATCCGGGACAGGGGCCCTACAATGAGCAGTTCTTC
TRBV19	TRBJ2-3	NA	TRBD2	CASSTRTSSDTQYF	TGTGCCAGTAGTACCCGGACTAGTTCAGATACGCAGTATTTT
TRBV6-5	TRBJ1-1	once	NA	CATRTPRGTEAFF	TGTGCCACACGCACGCCCCGCGGCACTGAAGCTTTCTTT
TRBV5-1	TRBJ2-7	few	NA	CASSLQEAGVNEQYF	TGCGCCAGCAGCTTGCAAGAGGCAGGGGTCAACGAGCAGTACTTC
TRBV5-4	TRBJ1-2	NA	TRBD1	CASSLVGQTTYGYTF	TGTGCCAGCAGCTTAGTGGGACAGACGACGTATGGCTACACCTTC
TRBV7-8	TRBJ2-2	NA	TRBD2	CASSSLEIAGRTGELFF	TGTGCCAGCAGCTCCCTCGAGATAGCGGGAAGGACCGGGGAGCTGTTTTTT
TRBV19	TRBJ2-5	NA	NA	CASSPGSETQYF	TGTGCCAGTAGCCCCGGGTCGGAGACCCAGTACTTC